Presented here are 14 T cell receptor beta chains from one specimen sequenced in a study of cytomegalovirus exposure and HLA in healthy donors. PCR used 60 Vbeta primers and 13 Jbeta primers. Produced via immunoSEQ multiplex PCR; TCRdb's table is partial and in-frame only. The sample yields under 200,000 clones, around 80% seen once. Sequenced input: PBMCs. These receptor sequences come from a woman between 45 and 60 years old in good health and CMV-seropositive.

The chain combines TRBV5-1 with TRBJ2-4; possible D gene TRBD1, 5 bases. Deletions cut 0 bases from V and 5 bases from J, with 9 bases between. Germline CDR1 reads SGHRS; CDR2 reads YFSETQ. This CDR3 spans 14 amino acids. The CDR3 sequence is CASSLGTWENIQYF. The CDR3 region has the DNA TGCGCCAGCAGCTTGGGGACATGGGAAAACATTCAGTACTTC.

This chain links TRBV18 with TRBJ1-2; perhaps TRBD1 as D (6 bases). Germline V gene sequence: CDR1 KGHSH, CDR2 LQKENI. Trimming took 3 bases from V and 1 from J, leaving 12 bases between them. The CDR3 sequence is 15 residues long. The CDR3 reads CASSPSRDINYGYTF. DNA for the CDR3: TGTGCCAGCTCACCCTCCCGGGACATTAACTATGGCTACACCTTC. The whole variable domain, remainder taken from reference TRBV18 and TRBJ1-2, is NAGVMQNPRHLVRRRGQEARLRCSPMKGHSHVYWYRQLPEEGLKFMVYLQKENIIDESGMPKERFSAEFPKEGPSILRIQQVVRGDSAAYFCASSPSRDINYGYTFGSGTRLTVV.

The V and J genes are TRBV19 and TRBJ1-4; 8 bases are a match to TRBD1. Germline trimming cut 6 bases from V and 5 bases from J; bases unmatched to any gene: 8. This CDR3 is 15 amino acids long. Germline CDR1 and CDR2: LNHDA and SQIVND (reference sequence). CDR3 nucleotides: TGTGCCAGTAGCCCCCCAGGGGGCACAAATGAAAAACTGTTTTTT. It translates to CASSPPGGTNEKLFF.

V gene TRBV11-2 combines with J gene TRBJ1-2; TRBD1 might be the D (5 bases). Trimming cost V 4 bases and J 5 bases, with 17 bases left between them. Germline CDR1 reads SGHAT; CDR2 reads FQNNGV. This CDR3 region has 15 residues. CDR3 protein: CASSSDTTGGYGYTF. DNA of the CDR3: TGTGCCAGCAGCTCCGACACAACCGGGGGGTATGGCTACACCTTC.

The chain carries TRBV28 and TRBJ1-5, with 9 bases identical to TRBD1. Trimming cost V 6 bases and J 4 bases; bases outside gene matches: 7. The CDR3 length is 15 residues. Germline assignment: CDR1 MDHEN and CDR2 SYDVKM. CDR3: CASSSRGQGNQPQHF. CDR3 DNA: TGTGCCAGCAGCAGTAGAGGACAGGGGAATCAGCCCCAGCATTTT.

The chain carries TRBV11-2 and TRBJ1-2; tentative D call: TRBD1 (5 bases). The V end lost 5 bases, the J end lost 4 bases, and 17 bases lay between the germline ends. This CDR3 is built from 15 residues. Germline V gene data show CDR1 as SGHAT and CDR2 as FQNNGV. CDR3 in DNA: TGTGCCAGCAGCCGAGACAGAAATCTAGGCTATGGCTACACCTTC. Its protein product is CASSRDRNLGYGYTF.

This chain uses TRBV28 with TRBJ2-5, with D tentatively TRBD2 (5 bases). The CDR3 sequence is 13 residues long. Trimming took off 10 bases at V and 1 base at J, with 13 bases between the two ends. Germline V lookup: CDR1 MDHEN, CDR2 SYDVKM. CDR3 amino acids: CATKRSSQETQYF. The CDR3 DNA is TGTGCCACCAAGCGGAGTTCCCAAGAGACCCAGTACTTC.

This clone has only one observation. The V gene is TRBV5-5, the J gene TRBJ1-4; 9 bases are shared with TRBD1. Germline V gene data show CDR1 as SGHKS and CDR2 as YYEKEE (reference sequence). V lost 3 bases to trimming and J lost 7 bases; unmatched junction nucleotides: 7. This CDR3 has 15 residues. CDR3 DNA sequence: TGTGCCAGCAGCTGGGGGGGGGACAGGGCTGAAAAACTGTTTTTT. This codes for CASSWGGDRAEKLFF.

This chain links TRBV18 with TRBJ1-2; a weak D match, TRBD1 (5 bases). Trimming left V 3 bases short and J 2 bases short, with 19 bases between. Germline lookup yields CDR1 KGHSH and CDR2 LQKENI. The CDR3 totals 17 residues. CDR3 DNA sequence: TGTGCCAGCTCACCTCTCGAGGGCAGGGACTACAACTATGGCTACACCTTC. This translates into CASSPLEGRDYNYGYTF.

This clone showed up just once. The CDR3 loop reads CASSSSRDSKNIQYF. The CDR3 region has the DNA TGTGCCAGCAGCTCGTCCCGGGACAGCAAAAACATTCAGTACTTC. The J gene is TRBJ2-4, the V gene TRBV5-5; 7 bases map to TRBD1. This CDR3 region has 15 residues. The germline CDR1 and CDR2 sequences are SGHKS and YYEKEE (reference sequence). The ends lost 3 bases at V and 3 bases at J; junction bases unmatched: 6.

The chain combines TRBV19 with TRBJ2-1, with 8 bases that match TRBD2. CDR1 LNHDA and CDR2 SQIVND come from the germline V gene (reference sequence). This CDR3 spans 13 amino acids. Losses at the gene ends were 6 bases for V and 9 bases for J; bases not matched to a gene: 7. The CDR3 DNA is TGTGCCAGTAGCCCGGGAGGGCGGAGTGAGCAGTTCTTC. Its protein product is CASSPGGRSEQFF. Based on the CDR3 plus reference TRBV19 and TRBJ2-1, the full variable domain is DGGITQSPKYLFRKEGQNVTLSCEQNLNHDAMYWYRQDPGQGLRLIYYSQIVNDFQKGDIAEGYSVSREKKESFPLTVTSAQKNPTAFYLCASSPGGRSEQFFGPGTRLTVL.

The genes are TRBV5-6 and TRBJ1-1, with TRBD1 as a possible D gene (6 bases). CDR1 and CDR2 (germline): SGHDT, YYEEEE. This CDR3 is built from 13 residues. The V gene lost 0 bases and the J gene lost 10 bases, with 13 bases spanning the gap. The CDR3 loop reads CASSLGKDSRAFF. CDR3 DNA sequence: TGTGCCAGCAGCTTGGGGAAGGACAGTAGAGCTTTCTTT.

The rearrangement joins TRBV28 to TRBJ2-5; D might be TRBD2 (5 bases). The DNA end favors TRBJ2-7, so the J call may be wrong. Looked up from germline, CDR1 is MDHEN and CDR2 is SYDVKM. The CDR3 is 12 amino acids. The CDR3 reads CASTGIYREQYF. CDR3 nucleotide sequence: TGTGCCAGCACCGGGATCTACCGCGAGCAGTACTTC.

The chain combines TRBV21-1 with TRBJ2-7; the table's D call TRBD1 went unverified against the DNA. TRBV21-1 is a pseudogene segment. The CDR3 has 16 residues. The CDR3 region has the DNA TGTGCCAGCAGCAAAGTGGGGGGAGAGGGGGCCAACGAGCAGTACTTC. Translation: CASSKVGGEGANEQYF.